These T cell receptor beta chains were read from a single sample in a study of OX40 agonist ivuxolimab in advanced cancers. The assay was immunoSEQ multiplex PCR, and TCRdb's table has in-frame clones only and misses some. The repertoire includes 57,000 or so clones, about 93% of them detected once, and around a sixth sits in the top ten. Sequences were derived from CD4+ or CD8+ T cells sorted from blood, sampled in a trial of the OX40 agonist ivuxolimab. The receptors here all came from an adult with an advanced solid tumor such as melanoma, head and neck, liver or kidney cancer. Both conserved end residues are part of each CDR3. A D gene is named only where the DNA matches it firmly. A clone size is listed for some rows: how often the clone was seen (once, few, many), or a class if it is expanded.

>14|TRBJ2-7|TRBV10-3|-|TRBD2
TGTGCCATCAGTGTGACTAGCGGGACCTACGAGCAGTACTTC
CAISVTSGTYEQYF
>12|TRBJ2-1|TRBV19|-|-
TGTGCCAGTGAGGGAAACTACAATGAGCAGTTCTTC
CASEGNYNEQFF
>14|TRBJ2-7|TRBV5-1|once|TRBD1
TGCGCCAGCACTATCACAGGGGTGGTCTACGAGCAGTACTTC
CASTITGVVYEQYF
>15|TRBJ1-2|TRBV7-9|-|-
TGTGCCAGCAGCTTAGGGGACGGGACCTCCTATGGCTACACCTTC
CASSLGDGTSYGYTF
>15|TRBJ1-1|TRBV5-3|-|TRBD1
TGTGCCAGAAGCACAAGGACAGGGGGCTTCACTGAAGCTTTCTTT
CARSTRTGGFTEAFF
>14|TRBJ2-5|TRBV5-8|once|TRBD1
TGTGCCAGCAGCGTGGGACAGGGATTAGAGACCCAGTACTTC
CASSVGQGLETQYF
>14|TRBJ1-1|TRBV5-4|-|-
TGTGCCAGCAGCTTGGGGTGGATGAACACTGAAGCTTTCTTT
CASSLGWMNTEAFF
>12|TRBJ2-1|TRBV4-1|-|-
TGCGCCAGCAGCCAGGTTGGTCCAGAGCAGTTCTTC
CASSQVGPEQFF
>15|TRBJ1-1|TRBV5-1|once|TRBD1
TGCGCCAGCAGCCTTAGACAGGGAGAGGACACTGAAGCTTTCTTT
CASSLRQGEDTEAFF
>14|TRBJ2-7|TRBV13|-|TRBD1
TGTGCCAGCAGCCGAAGGGACAGACCCTACGAGCAGTACTTC
CASSRRDRPYEQYF
>12|TRBJ2-3|TRBV5-8|-|-
TGTGCCAGCTGGGCGCGGCCGGATACGCAGTATTTT
CASWARPDTQYF
>17|TRBJ2-2|TRBV11-2|-|TRBD1
TGTGCCAGCAGCCCACCGGGACAGGGGGCTCCCTGGGGGGAGCTGTTTTTT
CASSPPGQGAPWGELFF
>16|TRBJ2-7|TRBV28|-|-
TGTGCCAGCAGCCTTTTCTTAGAGGGGGAGCGCCTCGAGCAGTACTTC
CASSLFLEGERLEQYF
>17|TRBJ2-3|TRBV27|-|TRBD1
TGTGCCAGCAGTGGGTCTCCGGGACAGGCATTCGGAGATACGCAGTATTTT
CASSGSPGQAFGDTQYF
>16|TRBJ2-5|TRBV11-2|-|-
TGTGCCAGCAGCTTAGATCGGTTTGGCTGGCAAGAGACCCAGTACTTC
CASSLDRFGWQETQYF
>13|TRBJ2-5|TRBV27|-|TRBD1
TGTGCCAGCAGTTGGGGACAGGGGGGTCCCCAGTACTTC
CASSWGQGGPQYF
>16|TRBJ1-3|TRBV11-2|-|-
TGTGCCAGCAGCCCGGGACGGTCTACCTCTGGAAACACCATATATTTT
CASSPGRSTSGNTIYF
>15|TRBJ2-7|TRBV19|-|TRBD1
TGTGCCAGTAGTTGGATACTGACAGGGACCTACGAGCAGTACTTC
CASSWILTGTYEQYF
>16|TRBJ2-2|TRBV11-2|-|-
TGTGCCAGCAGCTTAGGAGTAGCGGTAAACACCGGGGAGCTGTTTTTT
CASSLGVAVNTGELFF
>16|TRBJ2-1|TRBV4-3|-|TRBD2
TGCGCCAGCAGCCATCAACTAGCGGGAGGGCACAATGAGCAGTTCTTC
CASSHQLAGGHNEQFF
>9|TRBJ2-3|TRBV28|once|-
TGTGCCAGCGGGGATACGCAGTATTTT
CASGDTQYF
>13|TRBJ2-7|TRBV13|-|-
TGTGCCAGCAGCTTGCGGAGCTCCTACGAGCAGTACTTC
CASSLRSSYEQYF
>13|TRBJ2-5|TRBV19|-|-
TGTGCCAGTAGTCCCGATTGGGAAGAGACCCAGTACTTC
CASSPDWEETQYF
>14|TRBJ2-1|TRBV19|-|TRBD1
TGTGCCAGTACCATGGGACAGGGGGTTAATGAGCAGTTCTTC
CASTMGQGVNEQFF
>14|TRBJ2-7|TRBV27|-|-
TGTGCCAGCAGTTTATACGTCAGCTCCTACGAGCAGTACTTC
CASSLYVSSYEQYF
>15|TRBJ2-1|TRBV7-6|-|TRBD2
TGTGCCAGCAGCGGGGGACTAGCGGACTACAATGAGCAGTTCTTC
CASSGGLADYNEQFF
>16|TRBJ2-5|TRBV28|-|TRBD2
TGTGCCAGCAGTATGCCGGGACTAGCGGCCCAAGAGACCCAGTACTTC
CASSMPGLAAQETQYF
>13|TRBJ2-3|TRBV6-6|-|-
TGTGCCAGCAGTTCTTTTCCCACAGATACGCAGTATTTT
CASSSFPTDTQYF
>14|TRBJ2-1|TRBV7-3|once|TRBD2
TGTGCCAGCAGCTCGATTAGCGGGAAGAATGAGCAGTTCTTC
CASSSISGKNEQFF
>15|TRBJ2-7|TRBV4-2|-|-
TGTGCCAGCAGCCAAGGAGGGGGGTACTCCTACGAGCAGTACTTC
CASSQGGGYSYEQYF
>13|TRBJ2-7|TRBV6-5|once|-
TGTGCCAGCAGTTACGACAGGACGTACGAGCAGTACTTC
CASSYDRTYEQYF
>18|TRBJ1-5|TRBV2|-|TRBD1
TGTGCCAGCAGTGAAGCGGGACAGGACAGGGTAGTCAATCAGCCCCAGCATTTT
CASSEAGQDRVVNQPQHF